This passage covers 11 T cell receptor beta chains from one sample sequenced in a study of Graves' ophthalmopathy and Graves' hyperthyroidism. TCR beta CDR3 amplification used RNA transcripts. HTBI primers were used in a first-round RT-PCR, which preceded a second-round multiplex PCR. TCRdb processed the multiplex PCR reads anew with MiXCR; each CDR3 protein has one entry. The sample carries a few hundred thousand distinct CDR3 sequences, under 45% recorded once. The sequenced sample consisted of peripheral blood or thyroid tissue (not recorded which). These receptors were obtained from an adult man with Graves' hyperthyroidism.

This clonotype was counted many times. The V and J genes are TRBV29-1 and TRBJ2-3; D call uncertain. The germline CDR1 and CDR2 sequences are SQVTM and ANQGSEA. V lost 4 bases and J 1 base, leaving 9 bases between the germline ends. There are 13 residues in the CDR3. CDR3 nucleotides: TGCAGCGTTGTCGCTAAGGGCACAGATACGCAGTATTTT. Protein: CSVVAKGTDTQYF.

This chain links TRBV29-1 with TRBJ1-1, with 7 bases lining up with TRBD1. The CDR3 is 11 residues long. Germline CDR1 is SQVTM and CDR2 is ANQGSEA. V lost 4 bases, J lost 10 bases, and 6 bases stayed unmatched. The CDR3 loop is CSVGEGAGAFF. The CDR3 nucleotides are TGCAGCGTTGGGGAGGGGGCGGGAGCTTTCTTT.

This chain joins TRBV12-3 or TRBV12-4 and TRBJ2-7; 9 bases are shared with TRBD1. The CDR3 is made up of 14 amino acids. The V gene end was trimmed by 5 bases and the J gene end by 5 bases; junction bases not matched to a gene: 7. The CDR3: CASSPGQGINEQYF. In nucleotides, the CDR3 is TGTGCCAGCAGTCCGGGACAGGGTATCAACGAGCAGTACTTC.

The chain is built from TRBV7-2 and TRBJ2-7; D gene unclear. The V and J ends lost 3 bases and 2 bases respectively, with 14 bases between them. Per germline, CDR1 SGHTA and CDR2 FQGNSA. This CDR3 is built from 15 residues. The CDR3 region is CASSFFAASPYEQYF. DNA of the CDR3: TGTGCCAGCAGCTTTTTCGCCGCGAGCCCCTACGAGCAGTACTTC. The full variable domain, completed using reference TRBV7-2 and TRBJ2-7, is GAGVSQSPSNKVTEKGKDVELRCDPISGHTALYWYRQSLGQGLEFLIYFQGNSAPDKSGLPSDRFSAERTGGSVSTLTIQRTQQEDSAVYLCASSFFAASPYEQYFGPGTRLTVT.

This clonotype appeared a few times. This chain links TRBV7-8 with TRBJ2-3, with TRBD2 matching 12 bases. V lost 1 base, J lost 2 bases, and 1 base stayed unmatched. Per germline, CDR1 SGHVS and CDR2 FQNEAQ. The CDR3 runs to 16 residues. The CDR3 reads CASSLGLAGATDTQYF. The CDR3, as DNA: TGTGCCAGCAGCTTAGGACTAGCGGGAGCCACAGATACGCAGTATTTT.

This clonotype was counted many times. This sequence joins TRBV20-1 and TRBJ2-2; 8 positions agree with TRBD1. The CDR3 is made up of 14 amino acids. J lost 1 base, V lost 4 bases, and 2 bases had no gene match. CDR1 DFQATT and CDR2 SNEGSKA come from the germline V gene (reference sequence). The CDR3 sequence: CSAKGQGNTGELFF. CDR3 DNA: TGCAGTGCTAAAGGACAGGGGAACACCGGGGAGCTGTTTTTT.

Ten or more counts support this clonotype. The CDR3, as DNA: TGCGCCAGCAGCCTCGGGACAGGGGGCGCGTGGACTGAAGCTTTCTTT. Encoded protein: CASSLGTGGAWTEAFF. The J gene is TRBJ1-1, the V gene TRBV5-1, with 12 bases fitting TRBD1. V was pared by 4 bases and J by 5 bases, with 9 bases of the junction left unmatched. Germline CDR1 SGHRS, CDR2 YFSETQ. The CDR3 spans 16 residues.

On this clonotype: Being one base from a much bigger clone, this may be a read error. For the CDR3, the DNA is TGCGCCAGCAGCTTGCGGAATGAGCAGTACTTC. It yields the protein CASSLRNEQYF. The V call is TRBV5-1, the J call TRBJ2-7, with D hard to call. The CDR3 is 11 residues long. Trimming took off 1 base at V and 7 bases at J, with 6 bases between the two ends. Per germline, CDR1 SGHRS and CDR2 YFSETQ.

This clonotype was seen repeatedly, ten times or more. This rearrangement joins TRBV14 to TRBJ2-7, with TRBD2 identical over 9 bases. There are 15 residues in the CDR3. V lost 1 base, J lost 2 bases, and 3 bases stayed unmatched. Germline CDR1 and CDR2: SGHDN and FVKESK. This CDR3 reads CASSQGLAGPYEQYF. The CDR3 DNA sequence: TGTGCCAGCAGCCAAGGCCTAGCGGGACCCTACGAGCAGTACTTC.

This chain's CDR3 is CASSQTRQGSGANVLTF. CDR3 DNA sequence: TGCGCCAGCAGCCAAACCCGACAGGGCTCTGGGGCCAACGTCCTGACTTTC. The chain has TRBV5-1 and TRBJ2-6, with TRBD1 identical over 7 bases. This CDR3 has 17 amino acids. From germline, CDR1 is SGHRS and CDR2 YFSETQ. V lost 4 bases to trimming and J lost 0 bases; unmatched junction nucleotides: 7.

This clonotype was recorded many times. The chain links TRBV14 to TRBJ2-2, with D possibly matching TRBD1 (5 bases). V was shortened by 3 bases and J by 6 bases, with 17 bases between the two germline ends. The V gene's germline CDR1 is SGHDN and CDR2 FVKESK. This CDR3 is built from 16 residues. The CDR3 reads CASSHAGLLKAGELFF. The CDR3 nucleotides are TGTGCCAGCAGCCATGCAGGGCTCCTCAAGGCCGGGGAGCTGTTTTTT.